Listed here is a single T cell receptor beta chain. This CDR3 contains 20 residues. In germline, CDR1 is LNHDA, CDR2 SQIVND (reference sequence). V shed 3 bases, J shed 0 bases, and the junction held 14 bases outside the gene matches. The sample is drawn from a study of blood T cell repertoires in COVID-19. The table came from immunoSEQ multiplex PCR; TCRdb's copy has only in-frame clones and leaves some out. The sample yields 150,000 to 200,000 clones, 75% to 85% seen once. The clonotype originates from an older woman with COVID-19, enrolled during active disease. The sequencing input was peripheral blood. The rearrangement joins TRBV19 to TRBJ2-4; TRBD2 matches at 10 bases. This chain's CDR3 is CASSIGLAGVRLVAKNIQYF. Written as DNA, the CDR3 is TGTGCCAGTAGTATTGGGCTAGCGGGAGTCCGCCTTGTAGCCAAAAACATTCAGTACTTC. The full variable domain, completed using reference TRBV19 and TRBJ2-4, is DGGITQSPKYLFRKEGQNVTLSCEQNLNHDAMYWYRQDPGQGLRLIYYSQIVNDFQKGDIAEGYSVSREKKESFPLTVTSAQKNPTAFYLCASSIGLAGVRLVAKNIQYFGAGTRLSVL.